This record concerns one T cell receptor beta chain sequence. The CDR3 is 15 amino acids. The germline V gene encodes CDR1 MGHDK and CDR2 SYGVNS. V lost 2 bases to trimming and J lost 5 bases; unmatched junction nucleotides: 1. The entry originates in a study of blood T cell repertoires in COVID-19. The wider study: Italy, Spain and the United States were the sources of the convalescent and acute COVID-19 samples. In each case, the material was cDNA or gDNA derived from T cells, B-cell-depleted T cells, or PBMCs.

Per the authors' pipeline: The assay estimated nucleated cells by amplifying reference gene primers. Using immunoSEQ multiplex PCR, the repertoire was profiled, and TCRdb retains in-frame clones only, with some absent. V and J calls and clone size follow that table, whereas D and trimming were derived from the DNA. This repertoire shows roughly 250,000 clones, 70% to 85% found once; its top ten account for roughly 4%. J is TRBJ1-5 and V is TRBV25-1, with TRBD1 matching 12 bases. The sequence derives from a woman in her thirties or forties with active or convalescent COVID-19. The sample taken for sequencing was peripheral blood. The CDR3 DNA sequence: TGTGCCAGCAGTGAACGGGACAGGGGGCATCAGCCCCAGCATTTT. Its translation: CASSERDRGHQPQHF.